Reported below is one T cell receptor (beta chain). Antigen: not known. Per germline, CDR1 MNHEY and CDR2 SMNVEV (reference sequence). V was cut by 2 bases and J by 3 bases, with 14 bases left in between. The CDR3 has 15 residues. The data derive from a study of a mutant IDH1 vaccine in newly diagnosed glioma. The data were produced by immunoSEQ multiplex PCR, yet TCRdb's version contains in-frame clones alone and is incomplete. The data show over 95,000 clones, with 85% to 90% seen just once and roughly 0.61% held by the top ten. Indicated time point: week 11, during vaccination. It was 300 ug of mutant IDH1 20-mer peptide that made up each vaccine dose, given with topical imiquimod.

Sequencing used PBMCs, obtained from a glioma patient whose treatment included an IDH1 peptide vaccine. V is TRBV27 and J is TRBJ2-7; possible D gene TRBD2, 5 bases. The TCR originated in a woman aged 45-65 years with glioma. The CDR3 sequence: CASSLGVEALYEQYF. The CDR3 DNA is TGTGCCAGCAGTTTAGGGGTGGAGGCCCTCTACGAGCAGTACTTC.